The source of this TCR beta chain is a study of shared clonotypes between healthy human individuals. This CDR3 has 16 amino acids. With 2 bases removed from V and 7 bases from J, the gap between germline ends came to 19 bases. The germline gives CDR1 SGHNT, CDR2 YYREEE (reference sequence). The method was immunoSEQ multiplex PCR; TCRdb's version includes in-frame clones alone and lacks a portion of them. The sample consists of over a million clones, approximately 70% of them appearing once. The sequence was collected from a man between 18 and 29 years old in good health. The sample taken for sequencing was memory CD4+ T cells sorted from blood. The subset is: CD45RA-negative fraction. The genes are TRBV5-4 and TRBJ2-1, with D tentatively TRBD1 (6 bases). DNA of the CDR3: TGTGCCAGCAGCTTTGGGGGCCCCGACACTCTTAATGAGCAGTTCTTC. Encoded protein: CASSFGGPDTLNEQFF.